This TCR beta chain was identified in a study of blood T cell repertoires in COVID-19. At the level of the study: Donors in the United States, Italy and Spain gave samples during acute or convalescent COVID-19. In each case, the material was cDNA or gDNA derived from T cells, B-cell-depleted T cells, or PBMCs.

As processed by the authors: How many nucleated cells were present was estimated from reference gene primer amplification. This table comes from immunoSEQ multiplex PCR, and its TCRdb copy is limited to in-frame clones, with some not included. V, J and clone size reflect that table, while D and trimming were determined from the DNA. The table lists 110,000 to 150,000 clones, 81% of them singletons, with 7.5% to 9% in the top ten. The J segment lost 3 bases and the V segment lost 1 base, leaving 10 bases of the junction unmatched. The CDR3 runs 19 residues. Germline V gene sequence: CDR1 SGHVS, CDR2 FNYEAQ.

The sequence derives from a human donor in a cohort sampled during active COVID-19. The chain carries TRBV7-6 and TRBJ2-2, with 11 bases fitting TRBD2. The specimen was peripheral blood. CDR3 sequence: CASSLGHPQLAGDTGELFF. The DNA of the CDR3 is TGTGCCAGCAGCTTAGGCCACCCTCAACTAGCGGGAGACACCGGGGAGCTGTTTTTT.